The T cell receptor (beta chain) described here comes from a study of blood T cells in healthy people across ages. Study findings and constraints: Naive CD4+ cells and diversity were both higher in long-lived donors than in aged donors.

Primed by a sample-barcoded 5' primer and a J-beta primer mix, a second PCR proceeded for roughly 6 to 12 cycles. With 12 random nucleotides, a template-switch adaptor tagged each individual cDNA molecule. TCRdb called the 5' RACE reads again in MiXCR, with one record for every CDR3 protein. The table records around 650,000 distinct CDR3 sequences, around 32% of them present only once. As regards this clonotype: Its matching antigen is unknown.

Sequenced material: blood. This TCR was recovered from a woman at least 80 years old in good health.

CDR3 in DNA: TGTGCCAGCAGCCCAGAGACGGGGTACAATGAGCAGTTCTTC. Its protein is CASSPETGYNEQFF. V is TRBV5-4 and J is TRBJ2-1; TRBD2 is a possible D gene (5 bases). The CDR3 is made up of 14 amino acids. V was cut by 4 bases and J by 4 bases, with 12 bases left in between. Germline CDR1 is SGHNT and CDR2 is YYREEE (reference sequence).